This entry lists 29 T cell receptor beta chains sequenced from one sample in a study of T cell responses to AZD1222 COVID-19 vaccine. Only in-frame clones appear in the TCRdb table, and some are missing; sequencing was by immunoSEQ multiplex PCR. The sample records roughly 120,000 clones, about 90% being singletons. This sample comprised peripheral blood, obtained 28 days after the second AZD1222 dose. The receptors originated from an adult who received the AZD1222 COVID-19 vaccine.

This sequence joins TRBV27 and TRBJ1-5; D unresolved. Germline V gives CDR1 MNHEY, CDR2 SMNVEV (reference sequence). Trimming left V 4 bases short and J 5 bases short, with 12 bases between. The CDR3 extends over 14 amino acids. The CDR3: CASSSLFFDQPQHF. The CDR3 nucleotides are TGTGCCAGCAGTTCGTTATTTTTCGATCAGCCCCAGCATTTT.

V and J are TRBV20-1 and TRBJ2-1; D gene uncertain. This CDR3 is 10 amino acids long. Trimming removed 3 bases from V and 9 bases from J, with 6 bases in between. CDR1 is DFQATT, CDR2 SNEGSKA, per germline (reference sequence). The CDR3 nucleotides read TGCAGTGCTAGTTCGGGTGAGCAGTTCTTC. It encodes CSASSGEQFF.

The chain employs TRBV5-1 and TRBJ2-3, with 7 bases lining up with TRBD2. In germline, CDR1 is SGHRS, CDR2 YFSETQ. The CDR3 loop spans 15 amino acids. V lost 3 bases and J lost 4; bases outside the gene matches: 8. The CDR3 is CASSSQSGASDTQYF. The DNA of the CDR3 is TGCGCCAGCAGCTCTCAGAGCGGGGCATCAGATACGCAGTATTTT.

The chain employs TRBV5-1 and TRBJ1-1, with 8 bases matching TRBD1. Germline CDR1 SGHRS, CDR2 YFSETQ. The V and J ends lost 0 bases and 4 bases, in that order; junction bases with no gene match: 5. The CDR3 is 15 residues long. CDR3 nucleotide sequence: TGCGCCAGCAGCTTGGGCGGGACAGGCTTCACTGAAGCTTTCTTT. The encoded protein is CASSLGGTGFTEAFF.

The chain links TRBV13 to TRBJ2-3, with TRBD2 as a possible D gene (6 bases). With 5 bases removed from V and 2 bases from J, the gap between germline ends came to 14 bases. In germline, CDR1 is PRHDT, CDR2 FYEKMQ (reference sequence). CDR3 length: 15 amino acids. The CDR3 bases are TGTGCCAGCAGCCGGGCTAGCGCGATCACAGATACGCAGTATTTT. This encodes CASSRASAITDTQYF.

The J gene is TRBJ1-1, the V gene TRBV11-1, with D possibly matching TRBD1 (5 bases). V was pared by 5 bases and J by 1 base, with 14 bases between. Germline CDR1 is SGHAT and CDR2 is FQDESV (reference sequence). There are 15 residues in the CDR3. The CDR3 coding sequence is TGTGCCAGCAGCGGCACGGGGCTGGGGAACACTGAAGCTTTCTTT. Encoded protein: CASSGTGLGNTEAFF.

The chain recombines TRBV7-3 with TRBJ2-3, with TRBD2 identical over 12 bases. Germline lookup yields CDR1 SGHTA and CDR2 FQGTGA. V was clipped by 3 bases and J by 4 bases; unmatched bases: 11. This CDR3 comprises 18 residues. CDR3 in DNA: TGTGCCAGCAGCTTGCGGCCTCGACTAGCGGGAGATGCAGATACGCAGTATTTT. Its protein product is CASSLRPRLAGDADTQYF.

This clone was seen only a few times. The same CDR3 arises from other DNA sequences in this sample as well. V gene TRBV27 combines with J gene TRBJ1-1; 7 nucleotides line up with TRBD1. The CDR3 is made up of 14 amino acids. With V trimmed by 5 bases and J by 1 base, 4 bases remained unmatched. CDR1 MNHEY and CDR2 SMNVEV come from the germline V gene (reference sequence). The CDR3 spells CASSPRTGNTEAFF. In DNA, the CDR3 is TGTGCCAGCAGTCCCCGGACAGGGAACACTGAAGCTTTCTTT.

The chain is built from TRBV10-2 and TRBJ1-6; tentative D call: TRBD1 (5 bases). This CDR3 is 14 amino acids long. Between the trimmed V and J ends, which lost 1 base and 10 bases, there was a span of 11 bases. Germline values: CDR1 WSHSY, CDR2 SAAADI. The CDR3 DNA reads as TGCGCCAGCAGTGAGTACAGCGGGGCCTCACCCCTCCACTTT. Translating gives CASSEYSGASPLHF.

The chain couples TRBV29-1 to TRBJ1-1; tentatively, D is TRBD1 (5 bases). The germline CDR1 and CDR2 sequences are SQVTM and ANQGSEA. The V end lost 8 bases, the J end lost 5 bases, and 18 bases lay between the germline ends. This CDR3 is 13 amino acids long. CDR3 bases: TGCAGCTGCGGGGTCCAGGGTGGGACTGAAGCTTTCTTT. Protein: CSCGVQGGTEAFF.

This rearrangement joins TRBV2 to TRBJ2-7; D gene ambiguous. CDR3 length equals 15 residues. Trimming left V 3 bases short and J 1 base short, with 13 bases between. Germline CDR1 is SNHLY and CDR2 is FYNNEI. CDR3 nucleotides: TGTGCCAGCAGTGAGGGCCAGATACCGTCCTACGAGCAGTACTTC. It specifies CASSEGQIPSYEQYF.

The chain recombines TRBV11-2 with TRBJ1-5, with 7 bases that match TRBD1. The CDR3 contains 14 residues. Germline trimming cut 5 bases from V and 6 bases from J; bases unmatched to any gene: 7. CDR1 and CDR2 from the germline V gene are SGHAT and FQNNGV. The CDR3 loop is CASSPDRVGQPQHF. In DNA, the CDR3 is TGTGCCAGCAGCCCTGACAGGGTGGGTCAGCCCCAGCATTTT.

The gene calls are TRBV6-1 and TRBJ2-7, with D possibly TRBD1 on 5 matching bases. The CDR3 spans 13 residues. Looked up from germline, CDR1 is MNHNS and CDR2 is SASEGT. The V gene lost 0 bases and the J gene lost 7 bases, with 10 bases spanning the gap. CDR3 sequence: CASSEAGLREQYF. In DNA, the CDR3 is TGTGCCAGCAGTGAAGCGGGGCTACGAGAGCAGTACTTC.

The J gene is TRBJ2-5, the V gene TRBV28, with TRBD2 matching 11 bases. This CDR3 contains 15 residues. The germline gives CDR1 MDHEN, CDR2 SYDVKM. J was trimmed by 5 bases and V by 5 bases; bases with no gene match: 7. CDR3 bases: TGTGCCAGCAGTACTCCTTCTAGCGGGAGGGAGACCCAGTACTTC. Translation gives CASSTPSSGRETQYF.

The V call is TRBV7-9, the J call TRBJ1-1; tentative D call: TRBD1 (6 bases). The germline CDR1 and CDR2 sequences are SEHNR and FQNEAQ (reference sequence). The CDR3 is made up of 13 amino acids. V dropped 3 bases and J dropped 7 bases, with 12 bases sitting between them. The CDR3 sequence: CASSFTGKNEAFF. CDR3 in DNA: TGTGCCAGCAGCTTTACAGGGAAGAATGAAGCTTTCTTT.

The chain combines TRBV4-2 with TRBJ2-1; 11 bases are shared with TRBD2. The CDR3 contains 17 residues. The J segment lost 7 bases and the V segment lost 0 bases, leaving 8 bases of the junction unmatched. CDR1 LGHNA and CDR2 YNFKEQ come from the germline V gene. The CDR3 is CASSQDAGTSGPNEQFF. As DNA, the CDR3 is TGTGCCAGCAGCCAAGACGCCGGGACTAGCGGACCTAATGAGCAGTTCTTC.

The chain carries TRBV7-2 and TRBJ2-5; no firm D call. This CDR3 is 15 amino acids long. The V gene lost 2 bases and the J gene lost 0 bases, with 10 bases spanning the gap. Germline CDR1 reads SGHTA; CDR2 reads FQGNSA. In DNA form, the CDR3 reads TGTGCCAGCAGCTTACGGTGGGCCAACCAAGAGACCCAGTACTTC. This codes for CASSLRWANQETQYF.

This clone has a single count. The chain recombines TRBV20-1 with TRBJ2-7; D not resolved. This CDR3 region has 10 residues. The V gene's germline CDR1 is DFQATT and CDR2 SNEGSKA (reference sequence). Trimming shortened V by 1 base and J by 5 bases, and 3 bases separated the two germline ends. Here the CDR3 DNA reads TGCAGTGCTAGAGGGGACGAGCAGTACTTC. This encodes CSARGDEQYF.

The chain combines TRBV19 with TRBJ1-1; perhaps TRBD1 as D (5 bases). This CDR3 spans 12 amino acids. CDR1 LNHDA and CDR2 SQIVND come from the germline V gene (reference sequence). Trimming cost V 3 bases and J 10 bases, with 12 bases left between them. The CDR3 loop reads CASSIQGSGAFF. CDR3 in DNA: TGTGCCAGTAGTATCCAGGGTTCGGGAGCTTTCTTT.

As to this clone: Distinct nucleotide sequences in the sample also encode this CDR3. V and J are TRBV12-3 or TRBV12-4 and TRBJ2-1; no definite D call. Trimming cost V 2 bases and J 7 bases, with 3 bases left between them. CDR3 size: 11 residues. DNA of the CDR3: TGTGCCAGCAGTTTAAAAAATGAGCAGTTCTTC. As protein: CASSLKNEQFF.

This clone was seen once. V is TRBV5-1 and J is TRBJ1-4, with TRBD1 identical over 8 bases. This CDR3 contains 14 residues. Per the germline V gene, CDR1 is SGHRS and CDR2 is YFSETQ. V shed 1 base, J shed 6 bases, and the junction held 2 bases outside the gene matches. The DNA for the CDR3 is TGCGCCAGCAGCTTGCAGGGGGCCTATGAAAAACTGTTTTTT. Translating gives CASSLQGAYEKLFF. Filled out from reference TRBV5-1 and TRBJ1-4, the complete variable domain reads KAGVTQTPRYLIKTRGQQVTLSCSPISGHRSVSWYQQTPGQGLQFLFEYFSETQRNKGNFPGRFSGRQFSNSRSEMNVSTLELGDSALYLCASSLQGAYEKLFFGSGTQLSVL.

This clone was observed a single time. The CDR3 spells CASSQGASRMETQYF. The DNA of the CDR3 is TGTGCCAGCAGCCAAGGTGCTAGCAGGATGGAGACCCAGTACTTC. This rearrangement joins TRBV3-1 (or the pseudogene TRBV3-2) to TRBJ2-5, with D tentatively TRBD2 (5 bases). Trimming shortened V by 1 base and J by 5 bases, and 14 bases separated the two germline ends. This CDR3 region has 15 residues. Germline V gene data show CDR1 as LGHDT and CDR2 as YNNKEL (reference sequence).

V gene TRBV7-8 combines with J gene TRBJ1-6; no clear D. CDR1 SGHVS and CDR2 FQNEAQ come from the germline V gene. The V end lost 4 bases, the J end lost 6 bases, and 13 bases lay between the germline ends. The CDR3 runs 15 residues. The CDR3 sequence: CASSSDTNLNSPLHF. The CDR3, as DNA: TGTGCCAGCAGCTCAGACACGAACCTTAATTCACCCCTCCACTTT.

J is TRBJ1-1 and V is TRBV3-1 (or the pseudogene TRBV3-2); no definite D call. The CDR3 totals 14 residues. Germline CDR1 reads LGHDT; CDR2 reads YNNKEL (reference sequence). V dropped 1 base and J dropped 1 base, with 7 bases sitting between them. The CDR3 bases are TGTGCCAGCAGCCAAGTCACGGGGAACACTGAAGCTTTCTTT. It codes for CASSQVTGNTEAFF.

The J gene is TRBJ2-7, the V gene TRBV6-2 or TRBV6-3; no firm D call. Germline V gene data show CDR1 as MNHEY and CDR2 as SVGEGT. CDR3 size: 13 residues. The V end was cut by 0 bases, the J end by 7 bases, with 10 bases between. CDR3 amino acids: CASSYSMGREQYF. The CDR3 region has the DNA TGTGCCAGCAGTTACTCGATGGGAAGGGAGCAGTACTTC.

V gene TRBV21-1 combines with J gene TRBJ1-4. TRBV21-1 corresponds to a pseudogene. There are 18 residues in the CDR3. The CDR3 protein is CASSKRKKGTGINGGLFF. CDR3 in DNA: TGTGCCAGCAGCAAAAGAAAAAAAGGAACAGGGATTAACGGGGGACTGTTTTTT.

This clone occurred once. V gene TRBV5-6 combines with J gene TRBJ1-5; D not resolved. Germline V gene sequence: CDR1 SGHDT, CDR2 YYEEEE. The ends were cut back, 1 base at V and 0 bases at J, with 8 bases in the middle. This CDR3 contains 15 residues. Here the CDR3 reads CASSLYGVSNQPQHF. DNA for the CDR3: TGTGCCAGCAGCTTGTATGGGGTTAGCAATCAGCCCCAGCATTTT.

J is TRBJ2-7 and V is TRBV28; maybe TRBD1 (5 bases). CDR1 is MDHEN, CDR2 SYDVKM, per germline. V gave up 6 bases and J gave up 3 bases, with 24 bases separating them. The CDR3 is 17 amino acids. Here the CDR3 reads CASSRIQEFPLGYEQYF. CDR3 coding DNA: TGTGCCAGCAGCCGGATACAGGAGTTTCCCCTCGGCTACGAGCAGTACTTC.

As for this clone: Compared with germline, one end of the junction differs, possibly owing to a read error. The rearrangement uses TRBV15 and TRBJ2-7; TRBD1 aligns across 8 bases. CDR1 is LNHNV, CDR2 YYDKDF, per germline (reference sequence). The CDR3 has 13 amino acids. The CDR3 bases are TGTGCCACCAGCAGAGATCAGGTGGGACAGGAGGACTTC. Translating it yields CATSRDQVGQEDF.